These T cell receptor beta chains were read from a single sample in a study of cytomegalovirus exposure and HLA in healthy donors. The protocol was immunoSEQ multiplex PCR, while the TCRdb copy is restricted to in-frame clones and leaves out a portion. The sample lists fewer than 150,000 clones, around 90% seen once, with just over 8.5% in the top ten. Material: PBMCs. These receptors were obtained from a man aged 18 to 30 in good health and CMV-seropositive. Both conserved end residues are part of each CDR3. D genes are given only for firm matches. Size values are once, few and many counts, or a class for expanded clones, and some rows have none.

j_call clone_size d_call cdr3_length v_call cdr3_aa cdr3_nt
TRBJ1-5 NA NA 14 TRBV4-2 CASSRDRTIQPQHF TGTGCCAGCAGCCGTGACAGGACGATTCAGCCCCAGCATTTT
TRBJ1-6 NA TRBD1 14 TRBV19 CASSVTGEDSPFHF TGTGCCAGTAGTGTGACAGGGGAGGATTCACCCTTCCACTTT
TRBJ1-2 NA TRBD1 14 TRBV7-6 CASSPPGQGYGYTF TGTGCCAGCAGCCCCCCGGGACAGGGCTATGGCTACACCTTC
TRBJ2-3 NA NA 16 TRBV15 CATSTETGDLTDTQYF TGTGCCACCAGCACAGAAACAGGAGACCTCACAGATACGCAGTATTTT
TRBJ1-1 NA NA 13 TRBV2 CASSPVGATEAFF TGTGCCAGCAGCCCCGTGGGAGCTACTGAAGCTTTCTTT
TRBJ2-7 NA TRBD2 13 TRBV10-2 CASALAGVPEQYF TGCGCCAGCGCACTAGCGGGAGTCCCCGAGCAGTACTTC
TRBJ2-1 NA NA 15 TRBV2 CASKLETDSYNEQFF TGTGCCAGCAAACTCGAGACTGACTCCTACAATGAGCAGTTCTTC
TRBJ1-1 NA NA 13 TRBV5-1 CASSSTRNTEAFF TGCGCCAGCAGTTCAACACGGAACACTGAAGCTTTCTTT
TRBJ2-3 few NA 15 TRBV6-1 CASSENRGGTDTQYF TGTGCCAGCAGTGAAAATCGAGGCGGCACAGATACGCAGTATTTT
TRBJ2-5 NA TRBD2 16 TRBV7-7 CASSLTYQGGQETQYF TGTGCCAGCAGCCTCACATACCAGGGAGGGCAAGAGACCCAGTACTTC
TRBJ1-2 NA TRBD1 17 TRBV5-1 CASSLAQGAKGLGGYTF TGCGCCAGCAGCTTGGCCCAGGGGGCTAAGGGGTTGGGTGGCTACACCTTC
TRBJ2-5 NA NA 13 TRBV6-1 CATHRSHQETQYF TGTGCCACTCACAGGTCGCACCAAGAGACCCAGTACTTC
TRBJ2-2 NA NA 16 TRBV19 CASSIDAGPNTGELFF TGTGCCAGTAGTATTGATGCGGGCCCGAACACCGGGGAGCTGTTTTTT
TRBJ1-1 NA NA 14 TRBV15 CATSRVPAGTEAFF TGTGCCACCAGCAGAGTCCCGGCGGGCACTGAAGCTTTCTTT
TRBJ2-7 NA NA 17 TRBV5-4 CASSSRPGTSLSYEQYF TGTGCCAGCAGCTCCCGCCCCGGGACAAGCCTTTCCTACGAGCAGTACTTC
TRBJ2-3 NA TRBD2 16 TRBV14 CASSRSGLGLLYTQYF TGTGCCAGCAGCCGATCCGGACTAGGGCTCTTATATACGCAGTATTTT
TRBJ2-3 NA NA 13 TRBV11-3 CASSSPGTDTQYF TGTGCCAGCAGCTCCCCCGGGACAGATACGCAGTATTTT
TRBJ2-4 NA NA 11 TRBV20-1 CSARDMNIQYF TGCAGTGCTAGGGACATGAACATTCAGTACTTC
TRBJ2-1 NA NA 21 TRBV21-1 CASSKKAIFQRGMVSYNEQFF TGTGCCAGCAGCAAAAAAGCGATTTTCCAGCGGGGGATGGTCTCCTACAATGAGCAGTTCTTC
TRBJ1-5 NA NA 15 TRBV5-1 CASSLVGEANQPQHF TGCGCCAGCAGCTTGGTGGGGGAGGCGAATCAGCCCCAGCATTTT
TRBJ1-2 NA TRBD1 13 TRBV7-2 CASSSWTGSGYTF TGTGCCAGCAGCTCATGGACAGGGAGTGGCTACACCTTC
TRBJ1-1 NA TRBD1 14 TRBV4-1 CASSQDRTGPEAFF TGCGCCAGCAGCCAAGATCGGACAGGTCCTGAAGCTTTCTTT
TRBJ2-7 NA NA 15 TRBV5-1 CASSPAPGASYEQYF TGCGCCAGCAGCCCTGCGCCGGGAGCGTCCTACGAGCAGTACTTC
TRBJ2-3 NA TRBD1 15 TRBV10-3 CAIRLGTGLTDTQYF TGTGCCATCAGGCTGGGGACAGGCCTCACAGATACGCAGTATTTT
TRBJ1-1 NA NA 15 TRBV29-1 CSVAEPGGGGTEAFF TGCAGCGTTGCCGAACCAGGTGGAGGTGGCACTGAAGCTTTCTTT
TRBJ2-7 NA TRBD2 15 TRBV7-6 CASSHSTSGKDEQYF TGTGCCAGCAGCCACAGCACTAGCGGGAAGGACGAGCAGTACTTC
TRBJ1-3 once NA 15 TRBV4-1 CASSPQSREGNTIYF TGCGCCAGCAGCCCCCAGTCCCGGGAGGGAAACACCATATATTTT
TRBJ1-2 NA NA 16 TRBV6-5 CASSYTKPGTNYGYTF TGTGCCAGCAGTTACACTAAGCCCGGGACTAACTATGGCTACACCTTC
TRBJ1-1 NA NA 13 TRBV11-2 CASSRPGNTEAFF TGTGCCAGCAGCCGCCCGGGTAACACTGAAGCTTTCTTT
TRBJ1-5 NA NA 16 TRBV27 CASSLSGGLEGQPQHF TGTGCCAGCAGTTTATCGGGCGGACTAGAAGGTCAGCCCCAGCATTTT
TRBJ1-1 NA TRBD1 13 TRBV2 CASRPGQVNEAFF TGTGCCAGCAGGCCGGGACAGGTAAATGAAGCTTTCTTT
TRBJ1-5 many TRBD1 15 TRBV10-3 CAISLTGGGSQPQHF TGTGCCATCAGTCTAACAGGGGGGGGAAGTCAGCCCCAGCATTTT
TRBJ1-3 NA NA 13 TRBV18 CASVKPGGNTIYF TGTGCCAGCGTAAAGCCGGGAGGAAACACCATATATTTT
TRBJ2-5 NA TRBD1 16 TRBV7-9 CASSLGTGNMGETQYF TGTGCCAGCAGCTTAGGGACAGGCAATATGGGGGAGACCCAGTACTTC
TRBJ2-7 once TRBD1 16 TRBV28 CASSLITGTGSFEQYF TGTGCCAGCAGTTTAATTACGGGGACAGGGTCTTTCGAGCAGTACTTC
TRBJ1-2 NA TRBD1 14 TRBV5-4 CASSLDRVGYGYTF TGTGCCAGCAGCCTAGACAGGGTAGGGTATGGCTACACCTTC
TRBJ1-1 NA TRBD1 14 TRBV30 CAWTRGYMNTEAFF TGTGCCTGGACCAGGGGGTACATGAACACTGAAGCTTTCTTT
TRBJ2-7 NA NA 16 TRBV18 CASSHTTGASGYEQYF TGTGCCAGCTCACATACGACGGGGGCTAGCGGCTACGAGCAGTACTTC
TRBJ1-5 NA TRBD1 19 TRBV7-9 CASSLPGTVKRYRILSQHF TGTGCCAGCAGCTTACCCGGGACAGTCAAACGGTATCGTATCCTGTCCCAGCATTTT
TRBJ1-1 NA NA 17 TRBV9 CASSAVLGQALNTEAFF TGTGCCAGCAGCGCAGTGTTGGGGCAGGCCTTGAACACTGAAGCTTTCTTT
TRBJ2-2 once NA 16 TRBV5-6 CASSGLVTGNTGELFF TGTGCCAGCAGCGGGCTTGTGACAGGGAACACCGGGGAGCTGTTTTTT
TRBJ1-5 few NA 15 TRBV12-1 CASSFEGQALQPQHF TGTGCCAGCAGCTTTGAGGGGCAGGCCTTACAGCCCCAGCATTTT
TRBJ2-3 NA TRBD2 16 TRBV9 CASSAGQRGAPNTQYF TGTGCCAGCAGCGCTGGCCAGCGGGGGGCCCCGAATACGCAGTATTTT
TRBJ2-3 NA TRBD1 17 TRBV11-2 CASSSRSGQTSTDTQYF TGTGCCAGCAGCTCTCGCTCGGGACAGACTAGCACAGATACGCAGTATTTT
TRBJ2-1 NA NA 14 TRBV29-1 CSVAQLYTNNEQFF TGCAGCGTAGCACAGTTATATACCAACAATGAGCAGTTCTTC
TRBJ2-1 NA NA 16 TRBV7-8 CASSPNRGPGDNEQFF TGTGCCAGCAGCCCTAATAGGGGCCCGGGGGACAATGAGCAGTTCTTC
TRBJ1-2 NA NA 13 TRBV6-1 CASSAAANYGYTF TGTGCCAGCAGTGCAGCCGCTAACTATGGCTACACCTTC
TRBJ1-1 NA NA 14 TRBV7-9 CASSYSEKFGGAFF TGTGCCAGCAGCTACTCAGAAAAATTCGGAGGAGCTTTCTTT
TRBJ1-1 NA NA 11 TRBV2 CASRAGTEAFF TGTGCCAGCAGAGCAGGGACTGAAGCTTTCTTT
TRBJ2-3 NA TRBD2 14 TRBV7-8 CASSWTSGTDTQYF TGTGCCAGCAGCTGGACTAGCGGCACAGATACGCAGTATTTT
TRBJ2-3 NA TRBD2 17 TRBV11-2 CASSLGERGALTDTQYF TGTGCCAGCAGCTTAGGAGAGCGGGGGGCACTCACAGATACGCAGTATTTT
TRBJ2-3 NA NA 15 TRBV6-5 CASRPGTGVTDTQYF TGTGCCAGCAGACCCGGGACGGGGGTGACAGATACGCAGTATTTT
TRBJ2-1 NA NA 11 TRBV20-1 CSAPFVNEQFF TGCAGTGCCCCATTTGTCAATGAGCAGTTCTTC